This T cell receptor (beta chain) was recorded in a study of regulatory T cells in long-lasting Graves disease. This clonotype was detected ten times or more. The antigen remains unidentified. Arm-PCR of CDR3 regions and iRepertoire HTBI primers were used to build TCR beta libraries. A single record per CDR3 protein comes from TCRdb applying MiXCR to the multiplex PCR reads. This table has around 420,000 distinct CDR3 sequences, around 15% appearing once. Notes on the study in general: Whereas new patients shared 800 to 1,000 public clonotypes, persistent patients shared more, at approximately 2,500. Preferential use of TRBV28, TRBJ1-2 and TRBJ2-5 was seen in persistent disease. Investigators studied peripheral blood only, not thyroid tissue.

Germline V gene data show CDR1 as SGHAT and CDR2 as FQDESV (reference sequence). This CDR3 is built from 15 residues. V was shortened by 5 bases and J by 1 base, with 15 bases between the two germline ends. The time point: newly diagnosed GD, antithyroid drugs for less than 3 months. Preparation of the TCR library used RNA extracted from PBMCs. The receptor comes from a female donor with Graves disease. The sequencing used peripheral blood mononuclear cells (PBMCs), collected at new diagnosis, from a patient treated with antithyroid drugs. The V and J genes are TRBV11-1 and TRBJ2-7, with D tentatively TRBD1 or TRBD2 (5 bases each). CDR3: CASSPGRDGSYEQYF. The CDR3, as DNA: TGTGCCAGCAGCCCGGGCCGGGACGGGTCCTACGAGCAGTACTTC.